The next 30 T cell receptor beta chains were all read from a single sample in a study of blood T cell repertoires in COVID-19. This table comes from immunoSEQ multiplex PCR, and its TCRdb copy is limited to in-frame clones, with some not included. The table shows 150,000 to 200,000 clones, with over 80% occurring only once. Sequenced: peripheral blood. Receptors were obtained from a woman aged 25 to 39 with acute or convalescent COVID-19.

The J gene is TRBJ2-2, the V gene TRBV5-1, with 8 bases aligning to TRBD1. The V gene end was trimmed by 2 bases and the J gene end by 6 bases; junction bases not matched to a gene: 3. CDR3 length: 14 residues. CDR1 and CDR2 (germline): SGHRS, YFSETQ. This CDR3 reads CASSFQGAAGELFF. CDR3 sequence (DNA): TGCGCCAGCAGCTTCCAGGGGGCAGCCGGGGAGCTGTTTTTT.

The chain carries TRBV27 and TRBJ1-3; D gene ambiguous. The CDR3 extends over 13 amino acids. The V gene's germline CDR1 is MNHEY and CDR2 SMNVEV (reference sequence). The V gene lost 4 bases and the J gene lost 0 bases, with 4 bases spanning the gap. The CDR3 is CASSYNSGNTIYF. The CDR3 coding sequence is TGTGCCAGCAGTTATAACTCTGGAAACACCATATATTTT.

J is TRBJ2-2 and V is TRBV10-1; a weak D match, TRBD1 (6 bases). The CDR3 spans 15 residues. Looked up from germline, CDR1 is WNHNN and CDR2 is SYGVQD (reference sequence). The germline V and J ends were trimmed by 1 base and 3 bases, with 9 bases remaining between them. CDR3 in amino acids: CASSEYRADTGELFF. DNA of the CDR3: TGCGCCAGCAGTGAGTACAGGGCCGACACCGGGGAGCTGTTTTTT.

The gene calls are TRBV5-4 and TRBJ2-2; 9 bases fit TRBD2. J lost 8 bases, V lost 0 bases, and 5 bases had no gene match. CDR3 length: 15 residues. Germline values: CDR1 SGHNT, CDR2 YYREEE (reference sequence). The CDR3 loop reads CASSLGPSGVGELFF. In nucleotides, the CDR3 is TGTGCCAGCAGCTTGGGTCCTAGCGGGGTTGGGGAGCTGTTTTTT.

This chain connects TRBV7-3 to TRBJ2-2; maybe TRBD2 (7 bases). There are 17 residues in the CDR3. The germline V gene encodes CDR1 SGHTA and CDR2 FQGTGA. With 6 bases removed from V and 2 bases from J, the gap between germline ends came to 19 bases. This CDR3 reads CASSPSRAGANTGELFF. The CDR3 DNA sequence: TGTGCCAGCAGTCCCAGTCGGGCGGGGGCCAACACCGGGGAGCTGTTTTTT. The full variable domain, completed using reference TRBV7-3 and TRBJ2-2, is GAGVSQTPSNKVTEKGKYVELRCDPISGHTALYWYRQSLGQGPEFLIYFQGTGAADDSGLPNDRFFAVRPEGSVSTLKIQRTERGDSAVYLCASSPSRAGANTGELFFGEGSRLTVL.

The V gene is TRBV29-1, the J gene TRBJ1-2, with D unclear. Germline-derived CDR1 and CDR2 are SQVTM and ANQGSEA. The V end was cut by 1 base, the J end by 4 bases, with 7 bases between. The CDR3 extends over 12 amino acids. CDR3: CSVEVHGYGYTF. In DNA form, the CDR3 reads TGCAGCGTTGAAGTTCACGGCTATGGCTACACCTTC.

This clone was found a few times. The V and J genes are TRBV6-2 or TRBV6-3 and TRBJ1-1, with D possibly being TRBD1 (6 bases). The V end lost 5 bases, the J end lost 5 bases, and 15 bases lay between the germline ends. The CDR3 is 14 residues long. Germline CDR1 MNHEY, CDR2 SVGEGT. The CDR3 DNA reads as TGTGCCAGCAGTCCCCAGGGGCGCGGGACTGAAGCTTTCTTT. Residues: CASSPQGRGTEAFF.

DNA for the CDR3: TGTGCCAGTAGTATTTCCCCCGGCACCGGGGAGCTGTTTTTT. Its translation: CASSISPGTGELFF. The chain combines TRBV19 with TRBJ2-2; the D is unclear. V lost 3 bases, J lost 4 bases, and 9 bases lay in between. Germline V gene data show CDR1 as LNHDA and CDR2 as SQIVND (reference sequence). This CDR3 spans 14 amino acids. Using reference TRBV19 and TRBJ2-2 for the parts outside the CDR3, the full variable domain is DGGITQSPKYLFRKEGQNVTLSCEQNLNHDAMYWYRQDPGQGLRLIYYSQIVNDFQKGDIAEGYSVSREKKESFPLTVTSAQKNPTAFYLCASSISPGTGELFFGEGSRLTVL.

A remark on this clone: The DNA is omitted, as the CDR3 cannot be located on it reliably, and the CDR3 follows TCRdb's listing. The chain couples TRBV30 to TRBJ2-1; the table's D gene call, TRBD2, was not cross checked with the DNA. Germline CDR1 GTSNPN, CDR2 SVGIG (reference sequence). Termini included, the CDR3 measures 11 amino acids. The CDR3 sequence: CAWGGGARVVF.

J is TRBJ1-1 and V is TRBV11-2; tentatively, D is TRBD1 (6 bases). Germline-derived CDR1 and CDR2 are SGHAT and FQNNGV. This CDR3 is 15 amino acids long. V gave up 4 bases and J gave up 3 bases, with 15 bases separating them. CDR3 sequence (DNA): TGTGCCAGCAGCTCAATACAGGGCGGCTACACTGAAGCTTTCTTT. Residues: CASSSIQGGYTEAFF.

V gene TRBV11-2 combines with J gene TRBJ2-5; 12 bases agree with TRBD2. This CDR3 is 15 amino acids long. Germline trimming cut 3 bases from V and 5 bases from J; bases unmatched to any gene: 4. The V gene's germline CDR1 is SGHAT and CDR2 FQNNGV. CDR3 loop: CASSFPLAGGETQYF. The CDR3 nucleotides read TGTGCCAGCAGCTTCCCGCTAGCGGGGGGGGAGACCCAGTACTTC.

CDR3 sequence (DNA): TGTGCCAGCAGTGACCACGGGGACACTGCAACTAATGAAAAACTGTTTTTT. Amino acid sequence: CASSDHGDTATNEKLFF. The chain links TRBV2 to TRBJ1-4; maybe TRBD1 (6 bases). The CDR3 is made up of 17 amino acids. Trimming stripped 3 bases from V and 0 bases from J, with 14 bases between. Germline assignment: CDR1 SNHLY and CDR2 FYNNEI.

This chain connects TRBV11-2 to TRBJ1-2; no clear D. CDR3 length: 13 amino acids. The germline V and J ends were trimmed by 6 bases and 8 bases, with 16 bases remaining between them. Germline V gene data show CDR1 as SGHAT and CDR2 as FQNNGV. CDR3 in amino acids: CASSSGGSVGYTF. The CDR3 DNA is TGTGCCAGCAGTTCAGGCGGGTCAGTGGGCTACACCTTC.

This clone was picked up a small number of times. The rearrangement links TRBV5-6 to TRBJ2-5; 8 positions match TRBD2. J gave up 5 bases and V 1 base, and 7 bases lay outside the gene matches. This CDR3 region has 15 residues. Germline V CDR1 and CDR2: SGHDT, YYEEEE. The chain's CDR3 is CASSLLGRADETQYF. The CDR3 DNA reads as TGTGCCAGCAGCTTGCTCGGGAGGGCCGATGAGACCCAGTACTTC.

Only one count was recorded for this clone. V is TRBV4-2 and J is TRBJ2-3; TRBD2 is a possible D gene (5 bases). The V end was cut by 6 bases, the J end by 3 bases, with 13 bases between. Germline CDR1 is LGHNA and CDR2 is YNFKEQ. The CDR3 contains 14 residues. Here the CDR3 reads CASSPGSGTDTQYF. The CDR3 DNA is TGTGCCAGCAGTCCGGGTTCGGGGACAGATACGCAGTATTTT.

A single count supports this clone. The chain joins TRBV6-5 to TRBJ2-5, with 10 bases identical to TRBD1. Germline V gene sequence: CDR1 MNHEY, CDR2 SVGAGI. V lost 3 bases and J lost 5; bases outside the gene matches: 6. CDR3 length equals 15 residues. The CDR3 protein is CASSYRDRGSETQYF. The CDR3 DNA reads as TGTGCCAGCAGTTATAGGGACAGGGGTAGCGAGACCCAGTACTTC.

The chain recombines TRBV24-1 with TRBJ1-5, with D possibly being TRBD1 (5 bases). Looked up from germline, CDR1 is KGHDR and CDR2 is SFDVKD. The CDR3 has 14 residues. V was cut by 3 bases and J by 7 bases, with 12 bases left in between. CDR3 loop: CATSDVQGSQPQHF. The CDR3 nucleotides are TGTGCCACCAGTGATGTCCAGGGTTCGCAGCCCCAGCATTTT.

The J gene is TRBJ2-4, the V gene TRBV7-6, with 7 bases fitting TRBD2. Germline V lookup: CDR1 SGHVS, CDR2 FNYEAQ. Trimming took 3 bases from V and 8 from J; bases not matched to a gene: 10. The CDR3 loop spans 15 amino acids. The CDR3 coding sequence is TGTGCCAGCAGCTTCGGGACTGGGGCGGGGGACATTCAGTACTTC. This codes for CASSFGTGAGDIQYF.

V is TRBV7-6 and J is TRBJ1-4; D gene uncertain. V lost 0 bases, J lost 2 bases, and 7 bases lay in between. Germline values: CDR1 SGHVS, CDR2 FNYEAQ. The CDR3 totals 15 residues. CDR3 nucleotides: TGTGCCAGCAGCTTAGCACCGGGGACTAATGAAAAACTGTTTTTT. Translated: CASSLAPGTNEKLFF.

The chain joins TRBV6-2 or TRBV6-3 to TRBJ1-2; 9 bases line up with TRBD1. With V trimmed by 6 bases and J by 8 bases, 7 bases remained unmatched. Germline V gene lookup returns CDR1 MNHEY and CDR2 SVGEGT. The CDR3 runs to 13 residues. The DNA for the CDR3 is TGTGCCAGCAGCCCAGGGACAGGGAGCGGCTACACCTTC. Translation: CASSPGTGSGYTF.

The sample holds a few counts of this clone. V and J are TRBV2 and TRBJ1-2; TRBD1 aligns across 9 bases. The CDR3 is made up of 17 amino acids. Germline CDR1 reads SNHLY; CDR2 reads FYNNEI. V lost 7 bases and J lost 9; bases outside the gene matches: 21. CDR3 DNA: TGTGCCAGCACCCGACCCCTCTCGACAGGGGGATTAAGTAGCTACACCTTC. Encoded protein: CASTRPLSTGGLSSYTF.

This clone has a handful of counts. This chain joins TRBV4-2 and TRBJ1-6; D possibly corresponds to TRBD1 (6 bases). Trimming took 3 bases from V and 0 from J, leaving 15 bases between them. CDR3 length: 18 amino acids. CDR1 is LGHNA and CDR2 is YNFKEQ in the germline V gene. CDR3 sequence reads: CASSQARQERSYNSPLHF. The CDR3 region has the DNA TGTGCCAGCAGCCAGGCTCGACAGGAACGCTCCTATAATTCACCCCTCCACTTT.

This clone was observed a single time. The rearrangement links TRBV18 to TRBJ1-4; perhaps TRBD1 as D (5 bases). The V end was cut by 1 base, the J end by 7 bases, with 10 bases between. Germline assignment: CDR1 KGHSH and CDR2 LQKENI. There are 14 residues in the CDR3. In nucleotides, the CDR3 is TGTGCCAGCTCACCACAGGGGAATACTGAAAAACTGTTTTTT. It yields the protein CASSPQGNTEKLFF.

J is TRBJ2-1 and V is TRBV7-8, with D tentatively TRBD1 (7 bases). CDR3 length equals 15 residues. The germline V and J ends were trimmed by 5 bases and 2 bases, with 13 bases remaining between them. In germline, CDR1 is SGHVS, CDR2 FQNEAQ. The CDR3 nucleotides read TGTGCCAGCAGCAGGGGGCTAGCGCCCTACAATGAGCAGTTCTTC. It codes for CASSRGLAPYNEQFF.

The chain combines TRBV6-1 with TRBJ2-5; D call uncertain. The CDR3 loop spans 12 amino acids. The ends were cut back, 0 bases at V and 5 bases at J, with 4 bases in the middle. CDR1 and CDR2 (germline): MNHNS, SASEGT. The DNA for the CDR3 is TGTGCCAGCAGTGAAGCGAGGGAGACCCAGTACTTC. Encoded protein: CASSEARETQYF.

This clone appeared a single time. The CDR3 DNA reads TGTGCCAGCCGAGTGGACAGGGGGCATGTGTATGGCTACACCTTC. Protein product: CASRVDRGHVYGYTF. J is TRBJ1-2 and V is TRBV2, with 11 bases aligning to TRBD1. CDR3 length equals 15 residues. J was trimmed by 5 bases and V by 8 bases; bases with no gene match: 10. Germline loops: CDR1 SNHLY, CDR2 FYNNEI. Based on the CDR3 plus reference TRBV2 and TRBJ1-2, the full variable domain is EPEVTQTPSHQVTQMGQEVILRCVPISNHLYFYWYRQILGQKVEFLVSFYNNEISEKSEIFDDQFSVERPDGSNFTLKIRSTKLEDSAMYFCASRVDRGHVYGYTFGSGTRLTVV.

DNA of the CDR3: TGCGCCAGCAGCCCTTCGTTTCCGTCCTACGAGCAGTACTTC. It codes for CASSPSFPSYEQYF. The rearrangement uses TRBV4-3 and TRBJ2-7; the D is unclear. Germline lookup yields CDR1 LGHNA and CDR2 YSLEER. Deletions cut 4 bases from V and 1 base from J, with 11 bases between. CDR3 length equals 14 residues.

This chain joins TRBV11-2 and TRBJ2-5, with 13 bases identical to TRBD2. The CDR3 is made up of 19 amino acids. After removal of 2 bases from V and 5 bases from J, the junction contained 14 bases not matched to a gene. Per the germline V gene, CDR1 is SGHAT and CDR2 is FQNNGV. CDR3 coding DNA: TGTGCCAGCAGCTTATATCCCCTCCGGACTAGCGGGAGATGGGAGACCCAGTACTTC. Translation gives CASSLYPLRTSGRWETQYF.

V gene TRBV3-1 (or the pseudogene TRBV3-2) combines with J gene TRBJ2-2; D possibly corresponds to TRBD2 (5 bases). The CDR3 is 14 amino acids. Trimming removed 4 bases at V and 1 base at J, with 7 bases between. Germline CDR1 LGHDT, CDR2 YNNKEL (reference sequence). The CDR3 sequence: CASSPGGNTGELFF. The DNA for the CDR3 is TGTGCCAGCAGCCCCGGAGGGAACACCGGGGAGCTGTTTTTT.

V and J are TRBV19 and TRBJ2-7, with D hard to call. Germline V gives CDR1 LNHDA, CDR2 SQIVND (reference sequence). Trimming pared 6 bases from V and 2 bases from J, leaving 14 bases between. This CDR3 is 14 amino acids long. Here the CDR3 reads CASRMTSQAYEQYF. The CDR3 DNA is TGTGCCAGTAGGATGACAAGCCAGGCCTACGAGCAGTACTTC.